The 11 T cell receptor beta chains in this list originate from one sample, sequenced in a study of cytomegalovirus exposure and HLA in healthy donors. It was with 60 Vbeta and 13 Jbeta primers that the PCR ran. Generated by immunoSEQ multiplex PCR, the TCRdb table keeps only in-frame clones and is missing some. The table shows more than 75,000 clones, with around three quarters occurring only once. The sequenced sample was PBMCs. The receptors were sampled from a man aged 25-40 years in good health and CMV-seronegative.

This chain uses TRBV6-5 with TRBJ2-6; 7 bases map to TRBD1. Germline CDR1 reads MNHEY; CDR2 reads SVGAGI. V gave up 6 bases and J gave up 2 bases; unmatched junction bases: 4. The CDR3 has 15 amino acids. CDR3 sequence reads: CASSPGTAGANVLTF. The CDR3 DNA is TGTGCCAGCAGCCCTGGGACAGCTGGGGCCAACGTCCTGACTTTC.

This clone appeared a single time. The CDR3, as DNA: TGTGCCAGCAGGCCTACAGGGGAAATGGGTCAGCCCCAGCATTTT. Protein product: CASRPTGEMGQPQHF. The V and J genes are TRBV7-2 and TRBJ1-5, with 7 nucleotides matching TRBD1. With V trimmed by 6 bases and J by 6 bases, 11 bases remained unmatched. The CDR3 covers 15 residues. The germline CDR1 and CDR2 sequences are SGHTA and FQGNSA. Drawing the rest from reference TRBV7-2 and TRBJ1-5, the complete variable domain is GAGVSQSPSNKVTEKGKDVELRCDPISGHTALYWYRQSLGQGLEFLIYFQGNSAPDKSGLPSDRFSAERTGGSVSTLTIQRTQQEDSAVYLCASRPTGEMGQPQHFGDGTRLSIL.

The rearrangement uses TRBV11-1 and TRBJ1-1; D unclear. The germline gives CDR1 SGHAT, CDR2 FQDESV (reference sequence). The V gene lost 3 bases and the J gene lost 1 base, with 6 bases spanning the gap. The CDR3 spans 13 residues. The CDR3 spells CASSFGKNTEAFF. The CDR3, as DNA: TGTGCCAGCAGCTTCGGGAAGAACACTGAAGCTTTCTTT.

This clone was found a few times. The rearrangement joins TRBV6-5 to TRBJ1-3, with a possible D match to TRBD1 (5 bases). CDR3 size: 14 residues. Trimming removed 2 bases from V and 2 bases from J, with 7 bases in between. CDR1 MNHEY and CDR2 SVGAGI come from the germline V gene. The chain's CDR3 is CASSYGGAGNTIYF. The CDR3 nucleotides read TGTGCCAGCAGTTACGGGGGGGCTGGAAACACCATATATTTT.

The chain is built from TRBV7-9 and TRBJ1-1, with 11 bases that match TRBD1. CDR1 is SEHNR, CDR2 FQNEAQ, per germline (reference sequence). V lost 2 bases, J lost 3 bases, and 11 bases stayed unmatched. This CDR3 spans 18 amino acids. The CDR3 coding sequence is TGTGCCAGCAGCTTATATAGGACAGGGGGCGCCGGGTACACTGAAGCTTTCTTT. It translates to CASSLYRTGGAGYTEAFF.

This clone was seen only a few times. This chain connects TRBV7-6 to TRBJ1-3; weak D call: TRBD1 (6 bases). This CDR3 is built from 14 residues. Trimming stripped 5 bases from V and 2 bases from J, with 10 bases between. CDR1 is SGHVS, CDR2 FNYEAQ, per germline. CDR3 sequence (DNA): TGTGCCAGCAGCCGCGGACAGACTGGAAACACCATATATTTT. Amino acids: CASSRGQTGNTIYF.

The rearrangement links TRBV5-1 to TRBJ2-1; 8 bases are shared with TRBD1. The CDR3 covers 16 residues. Germline V lookup: CDR1 SGHRS, CDR2 YFSETQ. The ends lost 0 bases at V and 0 bases at J; junction bases unmatched: 2. The DNA of the CDR3 is TGCGCCAGCAGCTTGGTGGGGACAGGCTCCTACAATGAGCAGTTCTTC. Amino acid sequence: CASSLVGTGSYNEQFF.

The rearrangement links TRBV15 to TRBJ2-7; 8 bases agree with TRBD2. The germline V gene encodes CDR1 LNHNV and CDR2 YYDKDF (reference sequence). The CDR3 consists of 16 residues. V trimming: 2 bases; J trimming: 4 bases; junction bases outside the gene matches: 10. The CDR3 sequence: CATSRREGAGAYEQYF. CDR3 DNA sequence: TGTGCCACCAGCAGACGCGAGGGAGCGGGGGCGTACGAGCAGTACTTC.

This sequence joins TRBV7-9 and TRBJ1-6, with TRBD1 matching over 12 bases. V lost 3 bases to trimming and J lost 10 bases; unmatched junction nucleotides: 10. This CDR3 contains 17 residues. Germline V CDR1 and CDR2: SEHNR, FQNEAQ (reference sequence). The CDR3 nucleotides read TGTGCCAGCAGCTTCGGGACAGGGGGCGCGGCGAACTCACCCCTCCACTTT. It codes for CASSFGTGGAANSPLHF.

V and J are TRBV29-1 and TRBJ2-1; 15 nucleotides align to TRBD2. Germline V CDR1 and CDR2: SQVTM, ANQGSEA. The CDR3 loop spans 17 amino acids. The V gene end was trimmed by 4 bases and the J gene end by 2 bases; junction bases not matched to a gene: 6. In nucleotides, the CDR3 is TGCAGCGTTGGGGGACTAGCGGGGGGAAATACCTACAATGAGCAGTTCTTC. Translated: CSVGGLAGGNTYNEQFF.

Concerning this clone: At one end the junction does not follow the germline gene, possibly because of a read error. V gene TRBV7-9 combines with J gene TRBJ1-6; 8 bases are a match to TRBD1. The CDR3 sequence is 16 residues long. The V gene's germline CDR1 is SEHNR and CDR2 FQNEAQ (reference sequence). CDR3 nucleotide sequence: TGTGCCCGCAGCCTCCTCTCAGGGGGCGGTAATTCACCCCTCCACTTT. Protein: CARSLLSGGGNSPLHF.